The clone carrying this TCR beta chain was counted only a few times. Among all donors, each was a healthy Caucasian. This specimen comes from a study of identical twins. Germline V gene sequence: CDR1 PRHDT, CDR2 FYEKMQ (reference sequence). This CDR3 has 15 residues. The V gene end was trimmed by 0 bases and the J gene end by 5 bases; junction bases not matched to a gene: 7. TCRdb analysed the 5' RACE reads with MiXCR anew, one entry per CDR3 protein. In the table there are under 350,000 distinct CDR3 sequences, 7.5% to 9.5% of which are singletons. The same sample was also studied in work on yellow fever vaccine responses in identical twins.

Source material: CD8+ T cells sorted from blood. The chain combines TRBV13 with TRBJ2-7; 7 bases align to TRBD1. This sequence originates from a young woman in good health. The CDR3 loop is CASSLGGRGLDEQYF. The CDR3 nucleotides read TGTGCCAGCAGCTTAGGTGGCAGGGGGTTGGACGAGCAGTACTTC.